This T cell receptor beta chain stems from a study of blood T cell repertoires in COVID-19. About the research overall: PBMCs, B-cell-depleted T cells, or T cells provided the cDNA or gDNA that made up the material.

This clone showed up just a few times. Germline values: CDR1 SGHTA, CDR2 FQGNSA. CDR3 length equals 16 residues. Trimming removed 1 base at V and 4 bases at J, with 14 bases between. Repertoires were generated with immunoSEQ multiplex PCR, while TCRdb's copy carries only in-frame clones and drops some. The sample includes 120,000 to 150,000 clones, roughly three quarters of them seen just once. The chain recombines TRBV7-2 with TRBJ1-5, with D possibly being TRBD1 (5 bases). The TCR comes from a middle-aged man with active or convalescent COVID-19. The sequencing input was peripheral blood. Here the CDR3 reads CASSLDRPTANQPQHF. In DNA, the CDR3 is TGTGCCAGCAGCTTAGACAGGCCTACTGCGAATCAGCCCCAGCATTTT.